Following are 20 T cell receptor beta chains from one sample sequenced in a study of cytomegalovirus exposure and HLA in healthy donors. Method: immunoSEQ multiplex PCR; TCRdb's copy keeps in-frame clones and lacks some. This table holds over 200,000 clones, around 91% found once. The sample taken for sequencing was PBMCs. The receptor set was obtained from a young woman in good health and CMV-seronegative.

A remark on this clone: One end of the junction is discordant with germline, which a read error may explain. The chain links TRBV7-7 to TRBJ1-3; possible D gene TRBD1, 5 bases. This CDR3 is built from 14 residues. CDR1 SSHAT and CDR2 FNYEAQ come from the germline V gene (reference sequence). The CDR3 loop reads CASSLAGLGNTIYF. The DNA of the CDR3 is TGTGCTAGCAGCTTGGCGGGGCTCGGAAACACCATATATTTT. Full variable domain (missing parts from reference TRBV7-7 and TRBJ1-3): GAGVSQSPRYKVTKRGQDVTLRCDPISSHATLYWYQQALGQGPEFLTYFNYEAQPDKSGLPSDRFSAERPEGSISTLTIQRTEQRDSAMYRCASSLAGLGNTIYFGEGSWLTVV.

This clone was detected once. The V and J genes are TRBV5-1 and TRBJ2-3; D gene ambiguous. Trimming removed 0 bases from V and 2 bases from J, with 7 bases in between. The CDR3 has 14 residues. Germline assignment: CDR1 SGHRS and CDR2 YFSETQ. The chain's CDR3 is CASSLGVTTDTQYF. The DNA for the CDR3 is TGCGCCAGCAGCTTGGGAGTTACCACAGATACGCAGTATTTT.

The chain carries TRBV7-8 and TRBJ1-5; no definite D call. Germline V gene sequence: CDR1 SGHVS, CDR2 FQNEAQ. This CDR3 contains 16 residues. Trimming shortened V by 3 bases and J by 0 bases, and 12 bases separated the two germline ends. The CDR3 region has the DNA TGTGCCAGCAGCTTTTGGGCAGAGTATAGCAATCAGCCCCAGCATTTT. Its protein is CASSFWAEYSNQPQHF.

The rearrangement joins TRBV28 to TRBJ1-2; D is unresolved. Trimming shortened V by 3 bases and J by 0 bases, and 8 bases separated the two germline ends. CDR3 length equals 14 residues. The germline gives CDR1 MDHEN, CDR2 SYDVKM. The DNA of the CDR3 is TGTGCCAGCAGTTTCCGCGGAGCTAACTATGGCTACACCTTC. Translated: CASSFRGANYGYTF.

This clone was seen only once. The gene calls are TRBV28 and TRBJ1-4, with D tentatively TRBD1 (6 bases). This CDR3 has 15 amino acids. With 6 bases removed from V and 3 bases from J, the gap between germline ends came to 14 bases. In germline, CDR1 is MDHEN, CDR2 SYDVKM. CDR3 loop: CASRPHRDPNEKLFF. The CDR3 bases are TGTGCCAGCAGACCCCACAGGGACCCTAATGAAAAACTGTTTTTT.

The rearrangement uses TRBV18 and TRBJ1-6; 8 bases map to TRBD1. J gave up 6 bases and V 3 bases, and 1 base lay outside the gene matches. Germline V gene sequence: CDR1 KGHSH, CDR2 LQKENI. This CDR3 spans 14 amino acids. The CDR3 sequence: CASSPDRANSPLHF. In nucleotides, the CDR3 is TGTGCCAGCTCACCGGACAGGGCTAATTCACCCCTCCACTTT.

This clone was recorded once. This chain connects TRBV4-2 to TRBJ2-3; 10 nucleotides match TRBD2. This CDR3 is 16 amino acids long. Trimming cost V 3 bases and J 3 bases; bases outside gene matches: 6. CDR1 LGHNA and CDR2 YNFKEQ come from the germline V gene. This CDR3 is CASSQAPGLATDTQYF. CDR3 DNA sequence: TGTGCCAGCAGCCAGGCGCCGGGACTAGCGACAGATACGCAGTATTTT.

The V and J genes are TRBV28 and TRBJ1-2; possible D gene TRBD1, 5 bases. Trimming stripped 4 bases from V and 4 bases from J, with 16 bases between. This CDR3 spans 15 amino acids. CDR1 and CDR2 (germline): MDHEN, SYDVKM. The CDR3 region has the DNA TGTGCCAGCAGTTCTACCGGGACTACGGGCTATGGCTACACCTTC. As protein: CASSSTGTTGYGYTF.

The CDR3 DNA is TGTGCCAGCAGTTTATCGACAGGGGGCTATGGCTACACCTTC. Its translation: CASSLSTGGYGYTF. The chain couples TRBV27 to TRBJ1-2, with TRBD1 identical over 9 bases. The germline CDR1 and CDR2 sequences are MNHEY and SMNVEV (reference sequence). V gave up 0 bases and J gave up 4 bases; unmatched junction bases: 0. The length of the CDR3 is 14 residues.

This chain uses TRBV5-5 with TRBJ2-5; D is ambiguous. Germline CDR1 is SGHKS and CDR2 is YYEKEE (reference sequence). This CDR3 spans 15 amino acids. The germline V and J ends were trimmed by 0 bases and 2 bases, with 11 bases remaining between them. CDR3 sequence (DNA): TGTGCCAGCAGCTTGGTGTGGGCTATACAAGAGACCCAGTACTTC. This encodes CASSLVWAIQETQYF.

The chain combines TRBV7-9 with TRBJ2-3, with a weak D call TRBD1 (5 bases). The length of the CDR3 is 15 residues. The germline V and J ends were trimmed by 0 bases and 0 bases, with 7 bases remaining between them. In germline, CDR1 is SEHNR, CDR2 FQNEAQ (reference sequence). CDR3 region: CASSLAAGSTDTQYF. The CDR3 nucleotides are TGTGCCAGCAGCTTAGCGGCAGGGAGCACAGATACGCAGTATTTT. Full variable domain (outside the CDR3, taken from reference TRBV7-9 and TRBJ2-3): DTGVSQNPRHKITKRGQNVTFRCDPISEHNRLYWYRQTLGQGPEFLTYFQNEAQLEKSRLLSDRFSAERPKGSFSTLEIQRTEQGDSAMYLCASSLAAGSTDTQYFGPGTRLTVL.

J is TRBJ2-3 and V is TRBV5-1; a weak D match, TRBD1 (6 bases). The germline gives CDR1 SGHRS, CDR2 YFSETQ. CDR3 length: 14 amino acids. Trimming left V 1 base short and J 4 bases short, with 10 bases between. CDR3 in amino acids: CASSLYGGSDTQYF. DNA of the CDR3: TGCGCCAGCAGCTTGTATGGGGGCTCAGATACGCAGTATTTT. Combining the CDR3 with reference TRBV5-1 and TRBJ2-3 gives the whole variable domain KAGVTQTPRYLIKTRGQQVTLSCSPISGHRSVSWYQQTPGQGLQFLFEYFSETQRNKGNFPGRFSGRQFSNSRSEMNVSTLELGDSALYLCASSLYGGSDTQYFGPGTRLTVL.

DNA for the CDR3: TGTGCCAGCAGCTTGGGGGGAGCGGCAGATACGCAGTATTTT. It translates to CASSLGGAADTQYF. The chain couples TRBV5-4 to TRBJ2-3; TRBD2 might be the D (5 bases). CDR1 is SGHNT, CDR2 YYREEE, per germline (reference sequence). This CDR3 contains 14 residues. Trimming removed 0 bases from V and 4 bases from J, with 9 bases in between.

About this clone: Other DNA sequences in the same sample also yield this CDR3. The chain links TRBV5-1 to TRBJ2-1, with 8 positions matching TRBD2. V shed 0 bases and J 3 bases; nucleotides not matched to a gene: 2. Germline V gene sequence: CDR1 SGHRS, CDR2 YFSETQ. CDR3 length: 15 amino acids. The CDR3 sequence: CASSLGGGNYNEQFF. As DNA, the CDR3 is TGCGCCAGCAGCTTGGGCGGGGGGAACTACAATGAGCAGTTCTTC. Using reference TRBV5-1 and TRBJ2-1 for the parts outside the CDR3, the full variable domain is KAGVTQTPRYLIKTRGQQVTLSCSPISGHRSVSWYQQTPGQGLQFLFEYFSETQRNKGNFPGRFSGRQFSNSRSEMNVSTLELGDSALYLCASSLGGGNYNEQFFGPGTRLTVL.

The chain carries TRBV2 and TRBJ2-6; D may be TRBD1 (5 bases). Between the trimmed V and J ends, which lost 6 bases and 0 bases, there was a span of 9 bases. The CDR3 totals 15 residues. Germline lookup yields CDR1 SNHLY and CDR2 FYNNEI. The CDR3, as DNA: TGTGCCAGCAGCCCTACAGGCTCTGGGGCCAACGTCCTGACTTTC. It codes for CASSPTGSGANVLTF.

To note about this clone: Other DNA sequences in this specimen translate into the identical CDR3. The genes are TRBV14 and TRBJ1-1, with D maybe TRBD1 (6 bases). V lost 1 base, J lost 4 bases, and 13 bases lay in between. CDR1 SGHDN and CDR2 FVKESK come from the germline V gene. This CDR3 is 15 amino acids long. CDR3 region: CASSQAGGRGTEAFF. CDR3 nucleotide sequence: TGTGCCAGCAGCCAAGCCGGGGGGCGGGGCACTGAAGCTTTCTTT.

The V call is TRBV6-4, the J call TRBJ2-7; D uncertain. Per the germline V gene, CDR1 is MRHNA and CDR2 is SNTAGT. The V end was cut by 5 bases, the J end by 3 bases, with 20 bases between. The CDR3 is made up of 16 amino acids. The CDR3 sequence is CASSTRPPQKIYEQYF. The CDR3 DNA sequence: TGTGCCAGCAGTACCCGGCCGCCACAGAAGATCTACGAGCAGTACTTC.

The chain combines TRBV18 with TRBJ1-3; a possible D gene is TRBD1 (6 bases). The germline gives CDR1 KGHSH, CDR2 LQKENI. V lost 1 base and J lost 3, with 13 bases in between. The CDR3 length is 16 residues. DNA for the CDR3: TGTGCCAGCTCACCACTCGGCAGGGGTGGTGGAAACACCATATATTTT. Translating gives CASSPLGRGGGNTIYF.

The chain joins TRBV27 to TRBJ1-1; tentative D call: TRBD1 (6 bases). V gave up 0 bases and J gave up 5 bases, with 10 bases separating them. CDR1 is MNHEY and CDR2 is SMNVEV in the germline V gene (reference sequence). The CDR3 extends over 14 amino acids. Here the CDR3 reads CASSLSLTGTEAFF. DNA for the CDR3: TGTGCCAGCAGTTTATCACTCACAGGGACTGAAGCTTTCTTT.

The chain links TRBV11-2 to TRBJ2-7; 10 nucleotides align to TRBD1. The CDR3 length is 16 residues. The germline V gene has CDR1 SGHAT and CDR2 FQNNGV. Trimming took 0 bases from V and 2 from J; bases not matched to a gene: 4. CDR3 residues: CASSLERGTGAYEQYF. Written as DNA, the CDR3 is TGTGCCAGCAGCTTAGAGCGGGGGACAGGGGCCTACGAGCAGTACTTC.